This TCR beta chain was recovered during a study of control samples from healthy donors and cancer patients (dated by TCRdb to 2018 to 2020). The library came from the immunoSEQ multiplex PCR assay. Not all clones reach the TCRdb copy of this immuneACCESS table, which keeps in-frame sequences only. Checked studies attribute under half of the gap to unresolved V genes and leave the rest unexplained. The sample contains 400,000 to 500,000 clones, more than 80% of them found a single time. Around 6.4% of the sample is in the top ten clones. For CDR1 and CDR2, the germline V gene lists SGHDT and YYEEEE. There are 18 amino acids in the CDR3, from cysteine to phenylalanine inclusive. Only the CDR3 portion is preserved as DNA: 54 bases, with reading frame beginning at the first base. Relative to germline, V is 1 base shorter and J is 5 bases shorter, with 25 bases between their ends. About this clone: Its recognized antigen is unknown. Base qualities are not recorded, but no much larger clone differs from it by a single base.

The rearrangement combines TRBV5-6 with TRBJ2-7; TRBD1 is perhaps the D gene, given 6 matching bases. The sample consisted of PBMCs. This sequence originates from a man aged 40-50 years with head and neck cancer. In nucleotide form, the sequence is TGTGCCAGCAGCTTGAATAGGTTTATGAGACAGGCCCCGGACGAGCAGTACTTC. It is translated as CASSLNRFMRQAPDEQYF.